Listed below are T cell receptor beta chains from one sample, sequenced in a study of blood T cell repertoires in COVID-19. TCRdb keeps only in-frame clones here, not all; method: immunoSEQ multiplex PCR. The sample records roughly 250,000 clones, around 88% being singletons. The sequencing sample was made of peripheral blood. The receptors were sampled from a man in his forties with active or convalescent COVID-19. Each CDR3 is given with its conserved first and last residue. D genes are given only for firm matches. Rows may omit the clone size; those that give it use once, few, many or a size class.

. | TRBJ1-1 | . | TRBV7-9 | CASSSPGSNEAFF | TGTGCCAGCAGCTCTCCGGGGTCGAATGAAGCTTTCTTT
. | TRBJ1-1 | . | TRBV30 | CAIGGTNTEAFF | TGTGCGATAGGAGGGACGAACACTGAAGCTTTCTTT
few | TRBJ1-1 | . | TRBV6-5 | CASSLFGTLNTEAFF | TGTGCCAGCAGTCTATTCGGGACACTGAACACTGAAGCTTTCTTT
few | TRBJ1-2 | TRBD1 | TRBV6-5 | CASSYRGQSYGYTF | TGTGCCAGCAGTTACCGGGGACAGTCCTATGGCTACACCTTC
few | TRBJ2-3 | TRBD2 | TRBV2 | CASGVLAGDTDTQYF | TGTGCCAGCGGAGTACTAGCGGGGGACACAGATACGCAGTATTTT
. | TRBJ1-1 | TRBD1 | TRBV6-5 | CASRGGMGNTEAFF | TGTGCCAGCAGAGGGGGCATGGGGAACACTGAAGCTTTCTTT
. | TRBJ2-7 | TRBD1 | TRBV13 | CASSSDRTGGLTYEQYF | TGTGCCAGCAGCTCCGACCGGACAGGGGGCTTGACCTACGAGCAGTACTTC
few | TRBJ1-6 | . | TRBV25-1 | CASSESGGQNSPLHF | TGTGCCAGCAGTGAATCGGGGGGGCAGAATTCACCCCTCCACTTT
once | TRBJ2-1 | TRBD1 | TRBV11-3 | CASSSSGTEEDNEQFF | TGTGCCAGCAGCTCATCCGGGACAGAAGAAGACAATGAGCAGTTCTTC
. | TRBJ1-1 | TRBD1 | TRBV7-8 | CASSLGGQGLTEAFF | TGTGCCAGCAGCTTAGGGGGACAGGGGCTCACTGAAGCTTTCTTT
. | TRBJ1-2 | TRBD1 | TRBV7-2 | CASSLGQDRGPYTF | TGTGCCAGCAGCTTAGGTCAGGACAGGGGCCCCTACACCTTC
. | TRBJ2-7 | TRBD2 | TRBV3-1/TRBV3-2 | CASSWDYQSREQYF | TGTGCCAGCAGCTGGGACTACCAGTCTAGGGAGCAGTACTTC
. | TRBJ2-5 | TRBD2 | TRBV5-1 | CASSLGLAGGPEETQYF | TGCGCCAGCAGCTTGGGGCTAGCGGGGGGGCCGGAGGAGACCCAGTACTTC
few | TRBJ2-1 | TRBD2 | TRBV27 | CASSKLAGLSSYNEQFF | TGTGCCAGCTCGAAACTAGCGGGGTTGAGCTCCTACAATGAGCAGTTCTTC
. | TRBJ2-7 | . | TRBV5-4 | CASSSAAGSTYEQYF | TGTGCCAGCAGCTCCGCGGCGGGGTCGACCTACGAGCAGTACTTC
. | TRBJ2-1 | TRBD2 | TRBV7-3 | CASSPLGASLAGLAGPNEQFF | TGTGCCAGCAGCCCCCTAGGGGCTTCCCTAGCCGGACTAGCGGGCCCCAATGAGCAGTTCTTC
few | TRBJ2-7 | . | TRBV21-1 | CASSTPFYEQYF | TGTGCCAGCAGCACCCCTTTCTACGAGCAGTACTTC
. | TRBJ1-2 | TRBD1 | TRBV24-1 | CATSDSRGRNYGYTF | TGTGCCACCAGTGATTCCAGGGGGCGGAACTATGGCTACACCTTC
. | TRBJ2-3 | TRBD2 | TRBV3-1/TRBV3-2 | CASSQDVTSGGLSTDTQYF | TGTGCCAGCAGCCAAGATGTAACTAGCGGGGGGTTAAGCACAGATACGCAGTATTTT
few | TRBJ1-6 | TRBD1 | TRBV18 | CASSLTGGRDSPLHF | TGTGCCAGCTCACTGACAGGGGGCCGTGATTCACCCCTCCACTTT
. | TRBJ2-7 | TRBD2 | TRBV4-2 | CASSQDGAGGVPYEQYF | TGTGCCAGCAGCCAAGACGGGGCGGGGGGCGTTCCCTACGAGCAGTACTTC
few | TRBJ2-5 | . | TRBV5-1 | CASSLTAVQETQYF | TGCGCCAGCAGCTTGACCGCAGTCCAAGAGACCCAGTACTTC
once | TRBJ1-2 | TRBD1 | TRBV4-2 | CASSQEETGTYGYTF | TGTGCCAGCAGCCAAGAGGAGACAGGGACCTATGGCTACACCTTC
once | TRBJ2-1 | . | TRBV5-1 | CASSFGTWSYNEQFF | TGCGCCAGCAGCTTCGGGACATGGTCCTACAATGAGCAGTTCTTC
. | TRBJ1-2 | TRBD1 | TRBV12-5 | CASGVGTGDGYTF | TGTGCTAGTGGTGTCGGGACAGGGGATGGCTACACCTTC
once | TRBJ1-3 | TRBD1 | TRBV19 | CASSSLTGAAGNTIYF | TGTGCCAGTAGTTCCCTGACAGGGGCGGCTGGAAACACCATATATTTT
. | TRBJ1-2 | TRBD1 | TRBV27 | CASSRQGAAGYTF | TGTGCCAGCTCTAGACAGGGGGCAGCGGGCTACACCTTC
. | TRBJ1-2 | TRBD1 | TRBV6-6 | CASRKTGDGYTF | TGTGCCAGCAGGAAGACAGGGGATGGCTACACCTTC
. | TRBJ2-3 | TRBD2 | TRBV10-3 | CAISELLGTSGLSTDTQYF | TGTGCCATCAGTGAGTTACTCGGGACTAGCGGCCTTAGCACAGATACGCAGTATTTT
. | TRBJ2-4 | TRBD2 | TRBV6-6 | CASSQTSGRGLAKNIQYF | TGTGCCAGCAGTCAGACTAGCGGGAGAGGACTAGCCAAAAACATTCAGTACTTC
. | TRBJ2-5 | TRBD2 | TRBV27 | CASSLSLAGRETQYF | TGTGCCAGCAGTTTATCGCTAGCGGGAAGGGAGACCCAGTACTTC
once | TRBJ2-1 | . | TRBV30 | CAWTLTMAYNEQFF | TGTGCCTGGACACTGACAATGGCCTACAATGAGCAGTTCTTC
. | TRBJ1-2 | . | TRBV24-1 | CATSDEGQGWDGYTF | TGTGCCACCAGTGATGAGGGACAAGGGTGGGATGGCTACACCTTC
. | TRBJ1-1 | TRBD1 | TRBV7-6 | CASIDYRGLEMNTEAFF | TGTGCCAGCATTGATTACAGGGGGCTGGAGATGAACACTGAAGCTTTCTTT
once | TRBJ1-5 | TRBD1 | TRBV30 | CVWAGTDNQPQHF | TGTGTCTGGGCTGGGACAGACAATCAGCCCCAGCATTTT
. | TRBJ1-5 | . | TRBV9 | CASSVRDKKEHSNQPQHF | TGTGCCAGCAGCGTACGGGACAAGAAGGAACATAGCAATCAGCCCCAGCATTTT
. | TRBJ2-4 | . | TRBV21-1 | CASSKRMEGGSHRAKNIQYF | TGTGCCAGCAGCAAACGAATGGAGGGAGGGTCCCATAGAGCCAAAAACATTCAGTACTTC
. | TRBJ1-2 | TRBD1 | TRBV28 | CASSLGDRDYGYTF | TGTGCCAGCAGTTTGGGCGACAGGGACTATGGCTACACCTTC
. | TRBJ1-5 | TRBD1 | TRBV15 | CATSRPGGNQPQHF | TGTGCCACCAGCAGACCAGGGGGGAATCAGCCCCAGCATTTT
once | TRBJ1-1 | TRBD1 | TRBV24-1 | CATSDSPGTGSTEAFF | TGTGCCACCAGTGATTCTCCCGGGACAGGAAGCACTGAAGCTTTCTTT
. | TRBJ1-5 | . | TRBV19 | CASTPVWTEEGFWVNQPQHF | TGTGCCAGTACTCCCGTTTGGACAGAAGAGGGGTTTTGGGTCAATCAGCCCCAGCATTTT
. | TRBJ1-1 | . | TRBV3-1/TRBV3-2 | CASSQDYRAEAFF | TGTGCCAGCAGCCAAGATTACAGGGCTGAAGCTTTCTTT
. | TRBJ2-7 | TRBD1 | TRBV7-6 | CASSSTGGEYF | TGTGCCAGCAGCTCGACAGGGGGAGAGTACTTC
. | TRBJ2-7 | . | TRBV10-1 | CASSETGYEQYF | TGCGCCAGCAGTGAAACAGGTTACGAGCAGTACTTC
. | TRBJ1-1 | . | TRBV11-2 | CASSLEATEAFF | TGTGCCAGCAGCTTAGAAGCCACTGAAGCTTTCTTT
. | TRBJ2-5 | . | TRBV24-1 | CATSDWGRGVGETQYF | TGTGCCACCAGTGATTGGGGGCGTGGGGTAGGAGAGACCCAGTACTTC
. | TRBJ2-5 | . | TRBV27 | CASSLTWQETQYF | TGTGCCAGCAGTTTAACTTGGCAAGAGACCCAGTACTTC
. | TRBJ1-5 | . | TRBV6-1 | CASSEAVPRDQPQHF | TGTGCCAGCAGTGAAGCCGTCCCGAGGGATCAGCCCCAGCATTTT
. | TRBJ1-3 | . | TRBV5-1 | CASSSDMTVFGNTIYF | TGCGCCAGCAGCTCAGACATGACAGTCTTTGGAAACACCATATATTTT
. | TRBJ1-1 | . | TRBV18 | CASSPGDGLMKAFF | TGTGCCAGCTCACCAGGAGATGGCCTGATGAAAGCTTTCTTT
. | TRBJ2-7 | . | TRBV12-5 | CASGAGRRAYEQYF | TGTGCTAGTGGGGCGGGCAGGCGCGCCTACGAGCAGTACTTC
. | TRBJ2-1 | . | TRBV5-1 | CASSLEAGRSDEQFF | TGCGCCAGCAGCTTGGAGGCGGGAAGAAGCGATGAGCAGTTCTTC
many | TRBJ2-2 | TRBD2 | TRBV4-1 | CASSQHPRGTNTGELFF | TGCGCCAGCAGCCAGCACCCGCGGGGGACGAACACCGGGGAGCTGTTTTTT
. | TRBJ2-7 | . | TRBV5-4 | CASSVGITYEQYF | TGTGCCAGCAGCGTCGGGATCACCTACGAGCAGTACTTC